This is a list of T cell receptor beta chains from one sample in a study of early T cells in non-severe SARS-CoV-2 infection. TCRdb re-called the 5' RACE reads through MiXCR, storing one row per CDR3 protein. The data hold about 30,000 distinct CDR3 sequences, with 3.5% to 5.5% observed a single time. This specimen consisted of whole blood, obtained at baseline. The receptor source for this set is an adult who was a healthcare worker with PCR-confirmed SARS-CoV-2 infection or an uninfected control (not recorded which). Each CDR3 is given with its conserved first and last residue. The order of the fields is V gene, CDR3 protein.

>TRBV5-1
CASSSTGEGTEAFF
>TRBV6-2/TRBV6-3
CASSYSTGQYF
>TRBV4-1
CASSPTLQGAAFF
>TRBV6-5
CASSLQGTQETQYF
>TRBV7-6
CASSLGTGMDGYTF
>TRBV20-1
CSATSGGKNIQYF
>TRBV7-6
CASSLGLAGGRSADTQYF
>TRBV12-3/TRBV12-4
CASSSQGGNQPQHF
>TRBV6-1
CASSDGPGAIVAKNIQYF
>TRBV7-3
CASSPGGAGTEAFF
>TRBV27
CASTLQVNRAGELFF
>TRBV5-1
CASSLLLAGAADTQYF
>TRBV7-9
CASSLSRWGDANTEAFF